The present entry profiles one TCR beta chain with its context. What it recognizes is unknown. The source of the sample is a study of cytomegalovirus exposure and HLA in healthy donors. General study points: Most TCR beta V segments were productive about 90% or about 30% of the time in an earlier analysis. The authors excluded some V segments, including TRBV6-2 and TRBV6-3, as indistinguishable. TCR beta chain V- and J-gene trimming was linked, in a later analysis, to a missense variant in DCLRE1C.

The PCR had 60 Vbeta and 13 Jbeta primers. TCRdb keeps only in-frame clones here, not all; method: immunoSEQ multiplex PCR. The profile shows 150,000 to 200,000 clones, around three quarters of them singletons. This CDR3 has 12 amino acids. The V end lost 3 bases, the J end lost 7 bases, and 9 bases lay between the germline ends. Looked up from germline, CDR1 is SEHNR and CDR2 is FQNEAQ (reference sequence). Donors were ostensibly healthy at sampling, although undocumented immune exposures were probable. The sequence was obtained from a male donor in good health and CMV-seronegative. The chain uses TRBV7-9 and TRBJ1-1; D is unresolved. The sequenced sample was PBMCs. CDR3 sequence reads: CASSFFEGEAFF. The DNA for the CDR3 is TGTGCCAGCAGCTTTTTTGAGGGTGAAGCTTTCTTT.